Following are 17 T cell receptor beta chains from one sample sequenced in a study of blood T cell repertoires in COVID-19. Libraries were prepared by immunoSEQ multiplex PCR; TCRdb keeps only in-frame clonotypes and omits some of them. The sample has tens of thousands of clones, 75% to 95% seen once; the top ten hold about 20%. The sample consisted of peripheral blood. Receptors were obtained from a human donor in a cohort sampled during active COVID-19.

The chain combines TRBV5-6 with TRBJ2-1, with D possibly being TRBD2 (5 bases). CDR1 is SGHDT and CDR2 is YYEEEE in the germline V gene. The CDR3 loop spans 15 amino acids. The V gene lost 3 bases and the J gene lost 5 bases, with 15 bases spanning the gap. CDR3 in DNA: TGTGCCAGCAGCTCTTGGGGTACTAGTGACAATGAGCAGTTCTTC. This encodes CASSSWGTSDNEQFF.

The chain is built from TRBV6-6 and TRBJ2-7; 11 positions agree with TRBD1. J lost 4 bases, V lost 10 bases, and 9 bases had no gene match. The CDR3 has 14 amino acids. CDR1 is MNHNY and CDR2 is SVGAGI in the germline V gene (reference sequence). CDR3 sequence: CATSRGQGEYEQYF. DNA of the CDR3: TGTGCCACCTCAAGGGGACAGGGGGAGTACGAGCAGTACTTC.

The chain joins TRBV6-6 to TRBJ1-2; 9 positions agree with TRBD1. Germline values: CDR1 MNHNY, CDR2 SVGAGI (reference sequence). This CDR3 has 14 amino acids. The junction had 5 bases not matched to a gene; V was cut back by 5 bases and J by 4 bases. The DNA of the CDR3 is TGTGCCAGCAGTGCGACAGGGGGTCCCTATGGCTACACCTTC. Residues: CASSATGGPYGYTF.

The CDR3 region is CASSPTGYGYTF. Written as DNA, the CDR3 is TGTGCCAGCAGCCCCACAGGGTATGGCTACACCTTC. The rearrangement joins TRBV7-9 to TRBJ1-2; tentative D call: TRBD1 (6 bases). The germline V and J ends were trimmed by 5 bases and 5 bases, with 9 bases remaining between them. The length of the CDR3 is 12 residues. From germline, CDR1 is SEHNR and CDR2 FQNEAQ (reference sequence). The variable domain in full, completed from reference TRBV7-9 and TRBJ1-2, reads DTGVSQNPRHKITKRGQNVTFRCDPISEHNRLYWYRQTLGQGPEFLTYFQNEAQLEKSRLLSDRFSAERPKGSFSTLEIQRTEQGDSAMYLCASSPTGYGYTFGSGTRLTVV.

The chain couples TRBV6-1 to TRBJ2-3, with 16 bases that match TRBD2. CDR3 length equals 19 residues. The V segment lost 4 bases and the J segment 0 bases; nucleotides outside the gene matches: 7. CDR1 is MNHNS, CDR2 SASEGT, per germline. The CDR3 DNA reads as TGTGCCAGCAGTGCCCGTGGGACTAGCGGGGGGGCCAGCACAGATACGCAGTATTTT. Protein sequence: CASSARGTSGGASTDTQYF.

The rearrangement links TRBV5-4 to TRBJ1-3; possible D gene TRBD1, 5 bases. The ends were cut back, 3 bases at V and 0 bases at J, with 13 bases in the middle. Germline-derived CDR1 and CDR2 are SGHNT and YYREEE (reference sequence). The CDR3 loop spans 16 amino acids. CDR3 nucleotides: TGTGCCAGCAGCTCCTGGGGGGGAGTCTCTGGAAACACCATATATTTT. The encoded protein is CASSSWGGVSGNTIYF.

The rearrangement links TRBV4-3 to TRBJ2-3, with D unresolved. Germline-derived CDR1 and CDR2 are LGHNA and YSLEER. Trimming stripped 0 bases from V and 2 bases from J, with 9 bases between. This CDR3 has 15 amino acids. CDR3 bases: TGCGCCAGCAGCCAAGATCAGACTTTCACAGATACGCAGTATTTT. It encodes CASSQDQTFTDTQYF.

This clone was seen once. As DNA, the CDR3 is TGTGCCAGCAGCTTGGCAGGGGACAACTATGGCTACACCTTC. Protein: CASSLAGDNYGYTF. This sequence joins TRBV5-5 and TRBJ1-2; D is perhaps TRBD1 (6 bases). Trimming pared 0 bases from V and 2 bases from J, leaving 8 bases between. Germline CDR1 SGHKS, CDR2 YYEKEE (reference sequence). CDR3 length: 14 residues. Full variable domain (remainder filled in from reference TRBV5-5 and TRBJ1-2): DAGVTQSPTHLIKTRGQQVTLRCSPISGHKSVSWYQQVLGQGPQFIFQYYEKEERGRGNFPDRFSARQFPNYSSELNVNALLLGDSALYLCASSLAGDNYGYTFGSGTRLTVV.

This clone occurred once. The chain links TRBV5-4 to TRBJ2-5; a weak D match, TRBD1 (6 bases). In germline, CDR1 is SGHNT, CDR2 YYREEE (reference sequence). This CDR3 is built from 14 residues. Trimming pared 4 bases from V and 5 bases from J, leaving 15 bases between. The CDR3: CASSDTGTGETQYF. The CDR3 nucleotides read TGTGCCAGCAGCGACACAGGGACGGGGGAGACCCAGTACTTC.

The genes are TRBV5-1 and TRBJ1-2, with 8 bases aligning to TRBD1. Germline V gives CDR1 SGHRS, CDR2 YFSETQ. CDR3 length equals 14 residues. J lost 8 bases, V lost 4 bases, and 10 bases had no gene match. CDR3 amino acids: CASSGVSGGRGYTF. The DNA for the CDR3 is TGCGCCAGCAGCGGGGTTTCAGGGGGCCGCGGCTACACCTTC.

The chain carries TRBV28 and TRBJ1-2, with unresolved D. Germline CDR1 reads MDHEN; CDR2 reads SYDVKM. With 2 bases removed from V and 8 bases from J, the gap between germline ends came to 6 bases. The CDR3 totals 11 residues. The CDR3 loop is CASSLSQGYTF. As DNA, the CDR3 is TGTGCCAGCAGTTTAAGTCAGGGCTACACCTTC.

The chain couples TRBV21-1 to TRBJ1-4. TRBV21-1 is recorded as a pseudogene. This CDR3 contains 14 residues. CDR3: CASSKDEELRELFF. The CDR3 DNA follows: TGTGCCAGCAGCAAAGACGAAGAGCTGAGGGAACTGTTTTTT.

CDR3 bases: TGTGCCAGTACAGGGTGGACAGATACGCAGTATTTT. This gives the protein CASTGWTDTQYF. The chain couples TRBV19 to TRBJ2-3; D may be TRBD1 (5 bases). The CDR3 totals 12 residues. V lost 7 bases to trimming and J lost 3 bases, with 8 bases between them. Germline lookup yields CDR1 LNHDA and CDR2 SQIVND (reference sequence).

The V and J genes are TRBV2 and TRBJ1-2, with D possibly being TRBD1 (6 bases). The CDR3 length is 14 residues. Trimming left V 8 bases short and J 4 bases short, with 17 bases between. CDR1 SNHLY and CDR2 FYNNEI come from the germline V gene. CDR3 coding DNA: TGTGCCAGCCAGGCGACAGGATACTCCTATGGCTACACCTTC. Its translation is CASQATGYSYGYTF.

The chain combines TRBV2 with TRBJ2-2; 9 bases align to TRBD1. CDR3 length equals 17 residues. After removal of 6 bases from V and 3 bases from J, the junction contained 11 bases not matched to a gene. Germline loops: CDR1 SNHLY, CDR2 FYNNEI. CDR3 residues: CASRVYGQGFDTGELFF. In DNA, the CDR3 is TGTGCCAGCAGAGTTTACGGACAGGGGTTCGACACCGGGGAGCTGTTTTTT. Variable domain in full (rest from reference TRBV2 and TRBJ2-2): EPEVTQTPSHQVTQMGQEVILRCVPISNHLYFYWYRQILGQKVEFLVSFYNNEISEKSEIFDDQFSVERPDGSNFTLKIRSTKLEDSAMYFCASRVYGQGFDTGELFFGEGSRLTVL.

The chain combines TRBV25-1 with TRBJ2-7; 8 bases map to TRBD2. After removal of 8 bases from V and 1 base from J, the junction contained 7 bases not matched to a gene. From germline, CDR1 is MGHDK and CDR2 SYGVNS. The CDR3 runs to 14 residues. The CDR3 DNA follows: TGTGCCAGCGCCCGTCGCGGGGGGTCCTACGAGCAGTACTTC. Amino acid sequence: CASARRGGSYEQYF.

In this sample, this clone turned up once. The chain carries TRBV7-2 and TRBJ2-3, with D unresolved. V was pared by 5 bases and J by 0 bases, with 3 bases between. The V gene's germline CDR1 is SGHTA and CDR2 FQGNSA. The CDR3 totals 12 residues. CDR3 loop: CASSRSTDTQYF. The CDR3 DNA is TGTGCCAGCAGCCGTAGCACAGATACGCAGTATTTT.